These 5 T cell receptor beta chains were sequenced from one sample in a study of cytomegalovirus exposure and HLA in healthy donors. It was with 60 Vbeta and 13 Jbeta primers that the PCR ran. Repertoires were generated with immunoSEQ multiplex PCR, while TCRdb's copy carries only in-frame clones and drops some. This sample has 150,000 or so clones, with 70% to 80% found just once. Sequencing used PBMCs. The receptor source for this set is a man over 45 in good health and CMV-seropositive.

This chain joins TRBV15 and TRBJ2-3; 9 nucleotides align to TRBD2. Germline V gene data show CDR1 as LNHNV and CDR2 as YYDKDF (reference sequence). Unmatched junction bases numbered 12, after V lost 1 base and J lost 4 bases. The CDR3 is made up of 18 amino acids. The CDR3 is CATSRAGWSGGSSDTQYF. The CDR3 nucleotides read TGTGCCACCAGCAGAGCGGGGTGGAGCGGGGGGTCTTCAGATACGCAGTATTTT. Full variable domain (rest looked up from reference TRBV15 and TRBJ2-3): DAMVIQNPRYQVTQFGKPVTLSCSQTLNHNVMYWYQQKSSQAPKLLFHYYDKDFNNEADTPDNFQSRRPNTSFCFLDIRSPGLGDTAMYLCATSRAGWSGGSSDTQYFGPGTRLTVL.

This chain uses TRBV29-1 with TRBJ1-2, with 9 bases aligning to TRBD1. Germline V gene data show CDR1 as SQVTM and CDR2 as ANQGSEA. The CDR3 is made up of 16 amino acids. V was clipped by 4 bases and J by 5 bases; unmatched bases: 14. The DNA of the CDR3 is TGCAGCGTTGGGCGATCCAAACCGGGACAGGGTTATGGCTACACCTTC. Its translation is CSVGRSKPGQGYGYTF. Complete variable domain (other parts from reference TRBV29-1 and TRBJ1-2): SAVISQKPSRDICQRGTSLTIQCQVDSQVTMMFWYRQQPGQSLTLIATANQGSEATYESGFVIDKFPISRPNLTFSTLTVSNMSPEDSSIYLCSVGRSKPGQGYGYTFGSGTRLTVV.

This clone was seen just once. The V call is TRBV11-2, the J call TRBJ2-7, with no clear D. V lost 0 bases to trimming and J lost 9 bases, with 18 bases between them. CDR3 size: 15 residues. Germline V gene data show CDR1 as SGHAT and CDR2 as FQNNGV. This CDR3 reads CASSLDVPLRSGQYF. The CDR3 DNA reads TGTGCCAGCAGCTTAGATGTCCCGCTCAGGTCCGGGCAGTACTTC. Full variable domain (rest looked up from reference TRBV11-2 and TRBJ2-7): EAGVAQSPRYKIIEKRQSVAFWCNPISGHATLYWYQQILGQGPKLLIQFQNNGVVDDSQLPKDRFSAERLKGVDSTLKIQPAKLEDSAVYLCASSLDVPLRSGQYFGPGTRLTVT.

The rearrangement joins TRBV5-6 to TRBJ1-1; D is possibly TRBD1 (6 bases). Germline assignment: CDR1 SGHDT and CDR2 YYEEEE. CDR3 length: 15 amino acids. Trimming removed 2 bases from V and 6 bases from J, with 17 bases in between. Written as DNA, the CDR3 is TGTGCCAGCAGCTTTACAGGGATTTTTTCCCCTGAAGCTTTCTTT. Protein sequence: CASSFTGIFSPEAFF.

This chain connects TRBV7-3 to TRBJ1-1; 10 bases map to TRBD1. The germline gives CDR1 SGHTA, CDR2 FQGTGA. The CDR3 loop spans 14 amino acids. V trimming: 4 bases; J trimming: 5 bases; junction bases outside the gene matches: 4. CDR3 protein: CASSSTGGETEAFF. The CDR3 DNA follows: TGTGCCAGCAGCTCGACAGGGGGCGAGACTGAAGCTTTCTTT.